This T cell receptor beta chain originates from a study of chemoradiotherapy in HPV16-positive cancers. The repertoire was sequenced with immunoSEQ multiplex PCR; TCRdb's copy has only in-frame clones and lacks some. This sample has some 5,000 clones, with around 90% found just once. Study-level results: Non-HPV-specific T cells did not expand in tumors during treatment, whereas candidate HPV-specific clones and E7-related motifs did. Only a couple of HPV16-positive patients supplied the functional HPV-specificity definition.

Details on this clone: Its target is unknown.

The CDR3 totals 14 residues. CDR1 is SGHTA, CDR2 FQGNSA, per germline. The V and J ends lost 3 bases and 6 bases, in that order; junction bases with no gene match: 4. Sequencing used tumor tissue, obtained from a patient who underwent chemoradiotherapy. The chain recombines TRBV7-2 with TRBJ2-7; 11 positions match TRBD2. The sequence was obtained from a human donor with HPV-associated anogenital cancer. CDR3 in DNA: TGTGCCAGCAGCTTCTCCGGGACTAGCGGCGAGCAGTACTTC. Translation gives CASSFSGTSGEQYF. The variable domain in full, with the rest retrieved from reference TRBV7-2 and TRBJ2-7, is GAGVSQSPSNKVTEKGKDVELRCDPISGHTALYWYRQSLGQGLEFLIYFQGNSAPDKSGLPSDRFSAERTGGSVSTLTIQRTQQEDSAVYLCASSFSGTSGEQYFGPGTRLTVT.